The rows below give T cell receptor beta chains drawn from one sample of a study of cytomegalovirus exposure and HLA in healthy donors. Some clones are missing from TCRdb's copy, which holds only in-frame ones; the method was immunoSEQ multiplex PCR. The data contain approximately 170,000 clones, about 62% of them singletons. The sample taken for sequencing was PBMCs. The receptor source for this set is a man aged 40-50 years in good health and CMV-seronegative. The CDR3 runs from the conserved cysteine through the conserved F or W. A D gene is named only where the DNA matches it firmly. Size is stated for part of the rows, as once, few or many counts, or as a class when the clone is expanded.

CASRMTGGNTEAFF	TGCGCCAGCAGGATGACAGGGGGCAACACTGAAGCTTTCTTT	few	TRBV10-2	TRBJ1-1	TRBD1
CASSSPRGRSSYEQYF	TGTGCCAGCAGCTCACCCAGGGGGCGAAGCTCCTACGAGCAGTACTTC	once	TRBV5-8	TRBJ2-7	TRBD1
CAWSGQVDYTEAFF	TGTGCCTGGAGTGGCCAGGTGGATTACACTGAAGCTTTCTTT	NA	TRBV30	TRBJ1-1	NA
CASSQAGTGGFGYTF	TGTGCCAGCAGCCAAGCCGGGACAGGGGGGTTTGGCTACACCTTC	NA	TRBV14	TRBJ1-2	TRBD1
CAISEAGRQETQYF	TGTGCCATCAGTGAGGCGGGGAGACAAGAGACCCAGTACTTC	few	TRBV10-3	TRBJ2-5	NA
CASSQQGAGAYEQYF	TGCGCCAGCAGCCAACAGGGGGCAGGGGCCTACGAGCAGTACTTC	NA	TRBV4-1	TRBJ2-7	TRBD1
CSSSLGGSGNQPQHF	TGTTCCAGCAGCTTAGGGGGCTCGGGCAATCAGCCCCAGCATTTT	NA	TRBV7-9	TRBJ1-5	TRBD1
CASSPTGGRYNEQFF	TGTGCCAGCAGCCCCACGGGGGGGCGGTACAATGAGCAGTTCTTC	few	TRBV7-8	TRBJ2-1	TRBD2
CASSRDRAQETQYF	TGTGCCAGCAGCCGGGACAGGGCCCAAGAGACCCAGTACTTC	NA	TRBV28	TRBJ2-5	TRBD1
CSVEEAGVPEQFF	TGCAGCGTTGAAGAAGCGGGAGTCCCTGAGCAGTTCTTC	NA	TRBV29-1	TRBJ2-1	TRBD2
CASSLAGGTLVRPAKNIQYF	TGTGCCAGCAGCTTAGCGGGAGGGACATTAGTTCGCCCAGCCAAAAACATTCAGTACTTC	NA	TRBV7-8	TRBJ2-4	NA
CASSLALVEETQYF	TGCGCCAGCAGCTTGGCCCTTGTCGAAGAGACCCAGTACTTC	NA	TRBV5-1	TRBJ2-5	NA
CASSPPTGELFF	TGTGCCAGCAGCCCCCCGACCGGGGAGCTGTTTTTT	NA	TRBV7-9	TRBJ2-2	NA
CSVDYRGREQFF	TGCAGCGTTGACTACAGGGGGCGCGAGCAGTTCTTC	NA	TRBV29-1	TRBJ2-1	TRBD1
CASSIGGHKLNTEAFF	TGTGCCAGTAGTATAGGAGGACATAAATTGAACACTGAAGCTTTCTTT	NA	TRBV19	TRBJ1-1	NA
CASSLAASGVEQYF	TGTGCCAGCAGCTTAGCGGCTAGCGGGGTCGAGCAGTACTTC	NA	TRBV7-2	TRBJ2-7	TRBD2
CASSPRLAGNNEQFF	TGTGCCAGCAGCCCGAGACTAGCGGGAAACAATGAGCAGTTCTTC	few	TRBV11-2	TRBJ2-1	TRBD2
CASSEGGGRQYF	TGTGCCAGCAGTGAAGGTGGCGGCAGACAGTACTTC	NA	TRBV2	TRBJ2-7	NA
CASSDRQGAETQYF	TGTGCCAGCAGCGATCGACAAGGGGCAGAGACCCAGTACTTC	NA	TRBV2	TRBJ2-5	NA
CASSSGQANNEQFF	TGTGCCAGCAGCTCGGGACAGGCGAACAATGAGCAGTTCTTC	once	TRBV7-8	TRBJ2-1	TRBD1
CASKDTGAGGANVLTF	TGCGCCAGTAAGGATACAGGAGCTGGCGGGGCCAACGTCCTGACTTTC	few	TRBV5-1	TRBJ2-6	NA
CASSLRVAGPSTDTQYF	TGTGCCAGCAGCCTGCGTGTAGCGGGGCCAAGCACAGATACGCAGTATTTT	few	TRBV16	TRBJ2-3	TRBD2